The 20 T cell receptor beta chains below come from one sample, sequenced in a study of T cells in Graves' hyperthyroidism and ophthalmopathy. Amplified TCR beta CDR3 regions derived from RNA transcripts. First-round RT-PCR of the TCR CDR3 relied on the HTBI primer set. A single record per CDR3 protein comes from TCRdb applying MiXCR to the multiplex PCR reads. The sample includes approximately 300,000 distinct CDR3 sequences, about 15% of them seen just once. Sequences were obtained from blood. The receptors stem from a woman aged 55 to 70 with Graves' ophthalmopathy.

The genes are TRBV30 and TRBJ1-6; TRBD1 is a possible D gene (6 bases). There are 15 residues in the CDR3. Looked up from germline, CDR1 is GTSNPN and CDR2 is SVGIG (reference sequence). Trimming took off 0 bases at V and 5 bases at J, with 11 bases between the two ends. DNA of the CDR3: TGTGCCTGGAGTGTGCAGGGGATCAATAATTCACCCCTCCACTTT. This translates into CAWSVQGINNSPLHF.

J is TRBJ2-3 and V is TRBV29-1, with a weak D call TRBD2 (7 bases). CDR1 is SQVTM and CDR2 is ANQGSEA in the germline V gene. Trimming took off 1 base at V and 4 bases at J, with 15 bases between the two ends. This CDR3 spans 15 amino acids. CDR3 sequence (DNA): TGCAGCGTTGAAGTAAGGGGGAGGGCCGCAGATACGCAGTATTTT. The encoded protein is CSVEVRGRAADTQYF.

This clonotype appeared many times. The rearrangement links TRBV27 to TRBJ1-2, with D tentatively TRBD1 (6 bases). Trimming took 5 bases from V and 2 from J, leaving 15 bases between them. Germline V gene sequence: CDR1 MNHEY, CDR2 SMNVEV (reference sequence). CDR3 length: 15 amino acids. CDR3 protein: CASSGSGTPNYGYTF. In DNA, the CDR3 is TGTGCCAGCAGTGGATCCGGGACACCCAACTATGGCTACACCTTC.

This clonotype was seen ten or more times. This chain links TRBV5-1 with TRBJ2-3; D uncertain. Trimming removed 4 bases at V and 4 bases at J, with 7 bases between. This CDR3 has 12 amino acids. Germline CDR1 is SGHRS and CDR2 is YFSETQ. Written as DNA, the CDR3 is TGCGCCAGCAGCCCTGTAGCAGATACGCAGTATTTT. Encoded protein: CASSPVADTQYF.

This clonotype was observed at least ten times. CDR3 amino acids: CSARGSSGLSHEQYF. The CDR3 DNA reads TGCAGTGCTAGAGGTTCCTCAGGGTTATCCCACGAGCAGTACTTC. This sequence joins TRBV20-1 and TRBJ2-7; TRBD1 is a possible D gene (5 bases). The germline gives CDR1 DFQATT, CDR2 SNEGSKA (reference sequence). The V gene lost 1 base and the J gene lost 5 bases, with 18 bases spanning the gap. The CDR3 extends over 15 amino acids.

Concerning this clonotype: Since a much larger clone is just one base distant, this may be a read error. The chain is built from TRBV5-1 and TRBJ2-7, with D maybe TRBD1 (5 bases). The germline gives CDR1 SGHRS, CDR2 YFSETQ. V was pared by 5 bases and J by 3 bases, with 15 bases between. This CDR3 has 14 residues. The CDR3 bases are TGCGCCAGCAGGCTACATGGGGCGAGCTACGAGCAGTACTTC. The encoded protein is CASRLHGASYEQYF. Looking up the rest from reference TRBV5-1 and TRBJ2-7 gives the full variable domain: KAGVTQTPRYLIKTRGQQVTLSCSPISGHRSVSWYQQTPGQGLQFLFEYFSETQRNKGNFPGRFSGRQFSNSRSEMNVSTLELGDSALYLCASRLHGASYEQYFGPGTRLTVT.

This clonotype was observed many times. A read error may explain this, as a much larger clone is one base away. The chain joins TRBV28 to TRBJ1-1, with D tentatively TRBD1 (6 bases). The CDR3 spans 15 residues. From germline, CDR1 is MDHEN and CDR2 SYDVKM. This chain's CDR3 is CAGSPDRDTNTEAFF. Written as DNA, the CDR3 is TGTGCCGGCAGTCCGGATCGGGACACGAACACTGAAGCTTTCTTT. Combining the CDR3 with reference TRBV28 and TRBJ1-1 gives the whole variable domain DVKVTQSSRYLVKRTGEKVFLECVQDMDHENMFWYRQDPGLGLRLIYFSYDVKMKEKGDIPEGYSVSREKKERFSLILESASTNQTSMYLCAGSPDRDTNTEAFFGQGTRLTVV.

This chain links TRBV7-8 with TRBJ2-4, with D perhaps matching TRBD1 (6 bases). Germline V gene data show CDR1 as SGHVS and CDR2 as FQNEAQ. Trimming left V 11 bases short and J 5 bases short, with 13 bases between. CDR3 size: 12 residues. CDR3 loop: CAGAGAENIQYF. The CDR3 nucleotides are TGTGCCGGGGCAGGGGCAGAAAACATTCAGTACTTC. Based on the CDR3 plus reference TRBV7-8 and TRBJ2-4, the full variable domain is GAGVSQSPRYKVAKRGQDVALRCDPISGHVSLFWYQQALGQGPEFLTYFQNEAQLDKSGLPSDRFFAERPEGSVSTLKIQRTQQEDSAVYLCAGAGAENIQYFGAGTRLSVL.

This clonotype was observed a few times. DNA for the CDR3: TGTGCCAGCAGTTTAACCGTGCCGGGGGGAACGAACACCATATATTTT. This codes for CASSLTVPGGTNTIYF. This sequence joins TRBV27 and TRBJ1-3; a possible D gene is TRBD1 (5 bases). The germline gives CDR1 MNHEY, CDR2 SMNVEV (reference sequence). V lost 2 bases to trimming and J lost 7 bases, with 18 bases between them. This CDR3 is built from 16 residues.

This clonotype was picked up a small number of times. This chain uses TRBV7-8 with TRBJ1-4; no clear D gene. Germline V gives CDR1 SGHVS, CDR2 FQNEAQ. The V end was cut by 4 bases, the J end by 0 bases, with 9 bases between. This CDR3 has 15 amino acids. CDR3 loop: CASSSYLATNEKLFF. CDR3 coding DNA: TGTGCCAGCAGCTCCTACCTAGCAACTAATGAAAAACTGTTTTTT.

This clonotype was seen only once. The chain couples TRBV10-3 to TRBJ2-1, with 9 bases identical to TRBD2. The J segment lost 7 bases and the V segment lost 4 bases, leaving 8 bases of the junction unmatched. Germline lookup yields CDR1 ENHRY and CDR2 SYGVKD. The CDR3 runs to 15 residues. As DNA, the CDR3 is TGTGCCATCAGTGGGGGTAGCGGGAGAGAGAATGAGCAGTTCTTC. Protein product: CAISGGSGRENEQFF.

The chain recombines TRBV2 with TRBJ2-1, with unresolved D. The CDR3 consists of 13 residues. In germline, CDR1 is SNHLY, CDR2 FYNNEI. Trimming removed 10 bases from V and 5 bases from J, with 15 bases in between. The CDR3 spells CATTVNLNNEQFF. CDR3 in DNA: TGTGCCACAACAGTAAACCTTAACAATGAGCAGTTCTTC.

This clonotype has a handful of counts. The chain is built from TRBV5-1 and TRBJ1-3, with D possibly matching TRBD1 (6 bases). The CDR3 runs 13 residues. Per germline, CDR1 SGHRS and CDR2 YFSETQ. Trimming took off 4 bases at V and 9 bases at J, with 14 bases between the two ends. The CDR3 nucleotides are TGCGCCAGCAGCCCAGAGGGGGATGGCACCATATATTTT. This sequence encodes CASSPEGDGTIYF. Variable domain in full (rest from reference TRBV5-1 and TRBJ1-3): KAGVTQTPRYLIKTRGQQVTLSCSPISGHRSVSWYQQTPGQGLQFLFEYFSETQRNKGNFPGRFSGRQFSNSRSEMNVSTLELGDSALYLCASSPEGDGTIYFGEGSWLTVV.

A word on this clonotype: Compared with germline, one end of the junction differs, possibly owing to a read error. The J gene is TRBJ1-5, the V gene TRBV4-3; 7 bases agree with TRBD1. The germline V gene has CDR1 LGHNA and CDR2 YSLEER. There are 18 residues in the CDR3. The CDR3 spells CAGSQDIINRGDNQPQHF. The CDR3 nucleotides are TGCGCCGGCAGCCAAGACATAATCAACAGGGGAGACAATCAGCCCCAGCATTTT.

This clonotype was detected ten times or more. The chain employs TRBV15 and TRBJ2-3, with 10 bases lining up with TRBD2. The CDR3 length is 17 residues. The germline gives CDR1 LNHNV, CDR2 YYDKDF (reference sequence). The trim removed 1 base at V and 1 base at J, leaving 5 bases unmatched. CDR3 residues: CATSRGSGTSGTDTQYF. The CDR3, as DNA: TGTGCCACCAGCAGAGGATCCGGGACTAGCGGCACAGATACGCAGTATTTT.

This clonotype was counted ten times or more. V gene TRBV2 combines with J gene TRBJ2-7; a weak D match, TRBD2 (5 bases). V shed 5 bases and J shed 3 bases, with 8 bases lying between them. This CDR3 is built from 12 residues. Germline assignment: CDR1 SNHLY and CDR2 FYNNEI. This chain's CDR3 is CASSPLVYEQYF. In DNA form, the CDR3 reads TGTGCCAGCAGTCCACTAGTCTACGAGCAGTACTTC.

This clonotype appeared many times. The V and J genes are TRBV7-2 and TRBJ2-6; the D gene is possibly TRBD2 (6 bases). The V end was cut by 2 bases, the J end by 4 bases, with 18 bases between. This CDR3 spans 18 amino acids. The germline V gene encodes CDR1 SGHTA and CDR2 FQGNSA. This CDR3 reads CASSLIGGRVSGANVLTF. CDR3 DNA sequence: TGTGCCAGCAGCTTAATCGGGGGTAGGGTATCCGGGGCCAACGTCCTGACTTTC.

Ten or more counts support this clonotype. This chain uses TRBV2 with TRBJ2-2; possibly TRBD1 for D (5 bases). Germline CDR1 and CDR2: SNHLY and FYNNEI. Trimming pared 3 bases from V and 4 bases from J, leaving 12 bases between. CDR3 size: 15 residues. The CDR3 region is CASSEAGQVTGELFF. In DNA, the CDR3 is TGTGCCAGCAGTGAGGCAGGGCAGGTCACCGGGGAGCTGTTTTTT.

The CDR3 coding sequence is TGTGCCAGCAGTTACGGACCCCCGTCCTACGAGCAGTACTTC. The encoded protein is CASSYGPPSYEQYF. This chain uses TRBV6-5 with TRBJ2-7; D is unresolved. The CDR3 has 14 amino acids. Germline V gene lookup returns CDR1 MNHEY and CDR2 SVGAGI. V was pared by 2 bases and J by 1 base, with 9 bases between.

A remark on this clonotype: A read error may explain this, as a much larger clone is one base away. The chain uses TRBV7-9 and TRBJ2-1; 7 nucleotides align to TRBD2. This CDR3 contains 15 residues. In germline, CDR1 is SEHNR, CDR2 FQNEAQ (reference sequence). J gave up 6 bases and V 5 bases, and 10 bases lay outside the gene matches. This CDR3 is CASSLRLAASNEQFF. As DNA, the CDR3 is TGTGCCAGCAGCCTGAGGCTAGCGGCATCCAATGAGCAGTTCTTC.